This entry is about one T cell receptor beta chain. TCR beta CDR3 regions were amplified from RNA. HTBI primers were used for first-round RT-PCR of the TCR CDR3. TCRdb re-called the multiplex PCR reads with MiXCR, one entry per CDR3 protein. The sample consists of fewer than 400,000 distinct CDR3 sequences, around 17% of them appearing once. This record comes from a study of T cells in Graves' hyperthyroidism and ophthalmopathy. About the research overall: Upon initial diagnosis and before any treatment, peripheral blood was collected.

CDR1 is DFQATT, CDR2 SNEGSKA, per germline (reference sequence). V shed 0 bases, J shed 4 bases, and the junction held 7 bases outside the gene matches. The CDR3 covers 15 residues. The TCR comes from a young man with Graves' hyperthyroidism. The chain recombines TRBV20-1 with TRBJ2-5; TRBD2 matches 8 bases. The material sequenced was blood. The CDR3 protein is CSARDAGREVETQYF. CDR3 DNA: TGCAGTGCTAGAGATGCGGGGCGGGAGGTAGAGACCCAGTACTTC.